These 10 T cell receptor beta chains originate from one sample sequenced in a study of cytomegalovirus exposure and HLA in healthy donors. The PCR had 60 Vbeta and 13 Jbeta primers. TCRdb keeps only in-frame clones here, not all; method: immunoSEQ multiplex PCR. The sample includes about 110,000 clones, 86% of them seen just once. Sequences were obtained from PBMCs. Every receptor here comes from a man in his forties or fifties in good health and CMV-seronegative.

The chain joins TRBV5-1 to TRBJ1-1, with 12 bases aligning to TRBD1. Germline V gives CDR1 SGHRS, CDR2 YFSETQ. CDR3 size: 15 residues. V shed 7 bases, J shed 4 bases, and the junction held 8 bases outside the gene matches. CDR3 protein: CASVRDRGLGTEAFF. The CDR3 nucleotides read TGCGCCAGCGTCCGGGACAGGGGGCTGGGCACTGAAGCTTTCTTT.

This chain uses TRBV6-5 with TRBJ2-1; possibly TRBD2 for D (6 bases). Trimming pared 2 bases from V and 6 bases from J, leaving 14 bases between. The CDR3 totals 15 residues. CDR1 MNHEY and CDR2 SVGAGI come from the germline V gene. This CDR3 reads CASSYGGLGSNEQFF. Here the CDR3 DNA reads TGTGCCAGCAGTTACGGGGGACTGGGATCCAATGAGCAGTTCTTC.

Only a few counts were recorded for this clone. This chain links TRBV28 with TRBJ1-5; the D gene is possibly TRBD1 (6 bases). Deletions cut 7 bases from V and 2 bases from J, with 15 bases between. Per germline, CDR1 MDHEN and CDR2 SYDVKM. CDR3 length equals 15 residues. Here the CDR3 reads CASNSGVYGNQPQHF. The CDR3 DNA reads TGTGCCAGCAACTCAGGGGTTTACGGCAATCAGCCCCAGCATTTT.

In this sample, this clone turned up a few times. The V and J genes are TRBV5-4 and TRBJ2-1; no firm D call. Germline V gene sequence: CDR1 SGHNT, CDR2 YYREEE (reference sequence). The V end was cut by 4 bases, the J end by 3 bases, with 8 bases between. This CDR3 has 13 amino acids. CDR3 sequence: CASSPPFYNEQFF. The CDR3 nucleotides read TGTGCCAGCAGCCCCCCCTTCTACAATGAGCAGTTCTTC.

This clone was observed a handful of times. J is TRBJ1-1 and V is TRBV5-1, with D unresolved. Germline loops: CDR1 SGHRS, CDR2 YFSETQ. The CDR3 has 14 amino acids. V lost 0 bases and J lost 4, with 10 bases in between. The CDR3 reads CASSLARTVTEAFF. In DNA form, the CDR3 reads TGCGCCAGCAGCTTGGCCCGTACAGTCACTGAAGCTTTCTTT. The whole variable domain, remainder taken from reference TRBV5-1 and TRBJ1-1, is KAGVTQTPRYLIKTRGQQVTLSCSPISGHRSVSWYQQTPGQGLQFLFEYFSETQRNKGNFPGRFSGRQFSNSRSEMNVSTLELGDSALYLCASSLARTVTEAFFGQGTRLTVV.

The chain joins TRBV5-1 to TRBJ1-5, with 7 bases fitting TRBD1. This CDR3 has 14 amino acids. Germline values: CDR1 SGHRS, CDR2 YFSETQ. Unmatched junction bases numbered 1, after V lost 0 bases and J lost 4 bases. CDR3 sequence (DNA): TGCGCCAGCAGCTTGGGGGACAGAAATCAGCCCCAGCATTTT. The encoded protein is CASSLGDRNQPQHF.

The chain links TRBV19 to TRBJ1-6; 8 positions match TRBD1. Germline V gene data show CDR1 as LNHDA and CDR2 as SQIVND (reference sequence). V lost 6 bases to trimming and J lost 7 bases; unmatched junction nucleotides: 8. The CDR3 length is 15 residues. The CDR3 DNA is TGTGCCAGTAGCGCGGGCGGGACAGGAAATTCACCCCTCCACTTT. It encodes CASSAGGTGNSPLHF. Using reference TRBV19 and TRBJ1-6 for the parts outside the CDR3, the full variable domain is DGGITQSPKYLFRKEGQNVTLSCEQNLNHDAMYWYRQDPGQGLRLIYYSQIVNDFQKGDIAEGYSVSREKKESFPLTVTSAQKNPTAFYLCASSAGGTGNSPLHFGNGTRLTVT.

V gene TRBV28 combines with J gene TRBJ1-1; the D gene is possibly TRBD1 (6 bases). Germline V gene sequence: CDR1 MDHEN, CDR2 SYDVKM. With 10 bases removed from V and 4 bases from J, the gap between germline ends came to 10 bases. The CDR3 is made up of 11 amino acids. As DNA, the CDR3 is TGTGCCATCACAGGGACCACTGAAGCTTTCTTT. As protein: CAITGTTEAFF.

The chain's CDR3 is CASRSSYRGDGYTF. The CDR3 DNA reads as TGTGCCAGCAGAAGTTCCTACAGGGGGGATGGCTACACCTTC. The chain has TRBV5-4 and TRBJ1-2; 8 nucleotides match TRBD1. Losses at the gene ends were 5 bases for V and 6 bases for J; bases not matched to a gene: 9. The germline gives CDR1 SGHNT, CDR2 YYREEE (reference sequence). This CDR3 spans 14 amino acids.

The rearrangement uses TRBV10-3 and TRBJ2-7, with D perhaps TRBD1 (6 bases). V was clipped by 0 bases and J by 5 bases, with 14 bases between them. This CDR3 has 15 amino acids. Germline V lookup: CDR1 ENHRY, CDR2 SYGVKD. The CDR3 coding sequence is TGTGCCATCAGTGAGTCTGCCAGGGGTAATAACGAGCAGTACTTC. Translated: CAISESARGNNEQYF.